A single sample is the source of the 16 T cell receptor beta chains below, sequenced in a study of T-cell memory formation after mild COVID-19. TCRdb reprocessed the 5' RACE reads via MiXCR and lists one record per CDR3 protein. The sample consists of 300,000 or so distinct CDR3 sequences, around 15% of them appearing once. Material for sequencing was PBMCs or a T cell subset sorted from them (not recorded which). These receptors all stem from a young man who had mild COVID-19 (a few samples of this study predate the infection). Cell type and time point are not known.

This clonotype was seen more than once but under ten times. As DNA, the CDR3 is TGTGCCAGCAGCCAGCAGGATGGACTAGCGGGGGGGCCGCGGAACATTCAGTACTTC. Residues: CASSQQDGLAGGPRNIQYF. The chain recombines TRBV4-2 with TRBJ2-4, with 15 bases identical to TRBD2. CDR1 is LGHNA and CDR2 is YNFKEQ in the germline V gene. This CDR3 comprises 19 residues. V lost 3 bases and J lost 7; bases outside the gene matches: 13.

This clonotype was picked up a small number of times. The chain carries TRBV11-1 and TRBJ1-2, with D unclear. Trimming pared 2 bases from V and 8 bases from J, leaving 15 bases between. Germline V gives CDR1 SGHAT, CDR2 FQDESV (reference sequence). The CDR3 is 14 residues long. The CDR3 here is CASSLNPAGGGYTF. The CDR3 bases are TGTGCCAGCAGCTTAAATCCAGCTGGAGGAGGCTACACCTTC. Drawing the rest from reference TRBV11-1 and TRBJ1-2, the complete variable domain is EAEVAQSPRYKITEKSQAVAFWCDPISGHATLYWYRQILGQGPELLVQFQDESVVDDSQLPKDRFSAERLKGVDSTLKIQPAELGDSAMYLCASSLNPAGGGYTFGSGTRLTVV.

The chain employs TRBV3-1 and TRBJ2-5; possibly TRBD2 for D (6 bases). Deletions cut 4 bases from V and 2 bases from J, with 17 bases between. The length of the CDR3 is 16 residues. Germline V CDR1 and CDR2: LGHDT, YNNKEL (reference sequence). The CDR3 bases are TGTGCCAGCAGCCGGGAGGCCAGGAGTTATCAAGAGACCCAGTACTTC. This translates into CASSREARSYQETQYF.

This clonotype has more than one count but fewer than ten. As DNA, the CDR3 is TGTGCCAGTACTCAGACGGGCAGGGGGCCTCAGGAGCAGTTCTTC. Translating it yields CASTQTGRGPQEQFF. The chain recombines TRBV19 with TRBJ2-1, with 8 nucleotides matching TRBD1. J was trimmed by 10 bases and V by 7 bases; bases with no gene match: 15. The CDR3 is 15 amino acids. In germline, CDR1 is LNHDA, CDR2 SQIVND (reference sequence).

The CDR3 here is CASSLASSGTNTQYF. CDR3 nucleotides: TGTGCCAGCAGCTTAGCCTCTAGCGGGACGAATACGCAGTATTTT. The V and J genes are TRBV7-2 and TRBJ2-3; 9 positions agree with TRBD2. The CDR3 spans 15 residues. Germline CDR1 and CDR2: SGHTA and FQGNSA. The ends lost 0 bases at V and 7 bases at J; junction bases unmatched: 5. The whole variable domain, filled in from reference TRBV7-2 and TRBJ2-3, reads GAGVSQSPSNKVTEKGKDVELRCDPISGHTALYWYRQSLGQGLEFLIYFQGNSAPDKSGLPSDRFSAERTGGSVSTLTIQRTQQEDSAVYLCASSLASSGTNTQYFGPGTRLTVL.

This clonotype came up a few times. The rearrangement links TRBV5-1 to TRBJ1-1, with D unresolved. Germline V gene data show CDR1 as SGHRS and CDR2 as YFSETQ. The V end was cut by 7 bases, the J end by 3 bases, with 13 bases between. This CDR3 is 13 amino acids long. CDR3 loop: CASGTFPDTEAFF. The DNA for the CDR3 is TGCGCCAGCGGTACCTTCCCGGACACTGAAGCTTTCTTT.

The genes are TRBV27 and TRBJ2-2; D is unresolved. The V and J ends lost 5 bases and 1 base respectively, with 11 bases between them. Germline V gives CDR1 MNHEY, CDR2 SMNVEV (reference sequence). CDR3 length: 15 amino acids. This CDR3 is CASSPPGWNTGELFF. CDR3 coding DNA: TGTGCCAGCAGTCCCCCCGGGTGGAACACCGGGGAGCTGTTTTTT.

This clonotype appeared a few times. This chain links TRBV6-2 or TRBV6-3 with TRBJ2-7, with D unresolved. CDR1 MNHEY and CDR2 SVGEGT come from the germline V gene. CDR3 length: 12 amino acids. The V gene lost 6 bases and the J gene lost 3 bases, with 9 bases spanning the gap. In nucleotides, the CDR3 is TGTGCCAGCAGCCCGCCCCACTACGAGCAGTACGTC. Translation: CASSPPHYEQYV.

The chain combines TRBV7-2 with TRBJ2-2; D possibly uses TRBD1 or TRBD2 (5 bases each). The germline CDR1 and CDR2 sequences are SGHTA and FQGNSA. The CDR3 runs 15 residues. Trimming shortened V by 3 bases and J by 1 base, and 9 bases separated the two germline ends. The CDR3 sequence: CASSLGRLNTGELFF. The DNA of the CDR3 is TGTGCCAGCAGCTTGGGACGGCTGAACACCGGGGAGCTGTTTTTT.

CDR3 in amino acids: CASRPRQSMNTEAFF. In DNA, the CDR3 is TGTGCCAGCAGGCCCCGGCAGAGCATGAACACTGAAGCTTTCTTT. This sequence joins TRBV6-1 and TRBJ1-1; unclear D gene. CDR1 and CDR2 (germline): MNHNS, SASEGT. The CDR3 spans 15 residues. Trimming cost V 6 bases and J 0 bases, with 14 bases left between them.

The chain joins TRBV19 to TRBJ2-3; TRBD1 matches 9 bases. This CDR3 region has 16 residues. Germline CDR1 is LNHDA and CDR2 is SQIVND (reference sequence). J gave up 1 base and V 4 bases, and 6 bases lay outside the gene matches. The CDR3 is CASSTNRGQGTDTQYF. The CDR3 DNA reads TGTGCCAGTAGTACTAACAGGGGGCAAGGCACAGATACGCAGTATTTT.

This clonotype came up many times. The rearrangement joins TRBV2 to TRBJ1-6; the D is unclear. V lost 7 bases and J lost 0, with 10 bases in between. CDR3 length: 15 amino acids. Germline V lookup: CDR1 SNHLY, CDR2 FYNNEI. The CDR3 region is CASNPPPSYNSPLHF. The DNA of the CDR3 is TGTGCCAGCAATCCACCTCCCTCCTATAATTCACCCCTCCACTTT. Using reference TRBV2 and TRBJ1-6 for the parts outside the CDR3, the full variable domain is EPEVTQTPSHQVTQMGQEVILRCVPISNHLYFYWYRQILGQKVEFLVSFYNNEISEKSEIFDDQFSVERPDGSNFTLKIRSTKLEDSAMYFCASNPPPSYNSPLHFGNGTRLTVT.

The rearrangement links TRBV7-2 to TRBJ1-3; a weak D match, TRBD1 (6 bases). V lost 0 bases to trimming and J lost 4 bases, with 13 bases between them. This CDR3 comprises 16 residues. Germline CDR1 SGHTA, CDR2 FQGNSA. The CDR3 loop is CASSLATGHAGNTIYF. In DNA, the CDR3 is TGTGCCAGCAGCTTAGCTACAGGGCACGCCGGAAACACCATATATTTT. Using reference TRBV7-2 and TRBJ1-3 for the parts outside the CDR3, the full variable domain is GAGVSQSPSNKVTEKGKDVELRCDPISGHTALYWYRQSLGQGLEFLIYFQGNSAPDKSGLPSDRFSAERTGGSVSTLTIQRTQQEDSAVYLCASSLATGHAGNTIYFGEGSWLTVV.

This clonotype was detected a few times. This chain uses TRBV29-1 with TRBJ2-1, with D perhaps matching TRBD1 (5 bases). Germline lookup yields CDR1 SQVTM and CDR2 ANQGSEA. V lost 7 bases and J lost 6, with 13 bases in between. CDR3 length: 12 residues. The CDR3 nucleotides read TGCAGCGGCGGACATCCTGTCAATGAGCAGTTCTTC. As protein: CSGGHPVNEQFF.

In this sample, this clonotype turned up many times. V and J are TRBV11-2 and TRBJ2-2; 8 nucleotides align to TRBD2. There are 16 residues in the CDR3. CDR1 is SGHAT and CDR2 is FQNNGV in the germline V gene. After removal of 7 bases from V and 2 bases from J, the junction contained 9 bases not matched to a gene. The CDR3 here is CASTRLTSGNTGELFF. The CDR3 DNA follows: TGTGCCAGCACCCGACTCACTAGCGGTAACACCGGGGAGCTGTTTTTT.

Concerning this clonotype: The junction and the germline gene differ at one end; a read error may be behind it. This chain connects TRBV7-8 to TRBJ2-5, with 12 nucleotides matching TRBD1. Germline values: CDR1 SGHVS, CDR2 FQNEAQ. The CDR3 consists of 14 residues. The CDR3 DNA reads TGTGCCAGCAGACTCCAGCGAGGGACAGGGGGCGAGGACTTC. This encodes CASRLQRGTGGEDF.